This TCR beta chain was recovered during a study of cytomegalovirus exposure and HLA in healthy donors. Study-level information: The roughly 670 first-cohort repertoires shared a platform with the 100 to 150 validation repertoires, as reported in a later analysis. General observations from the study: The authors listed 150 to 200 TCR beta chains as cytomegalovirus-associated. Among TCR sequences, most were rare, though some public TCRs appeared in many donors. A few chains linked to CMV were shown in vitro to be specific for CMV antigens.

The ends were cut back, 0 bases at V and 2 bases at J, with 8 bases in the middle. CDR3 length equals 15 residues. In germline, CDR1 is SGHRS, CDR2 YFSETQ. The assay was immunoSEQ multiplex PCR, and TCRdb's table has in-frame clones only and misses some. The sample includes under 75,000 clones, 85% to 95% of them seen just once. About this clone: Its specificity is unknown.

The TCR originated in a woman between 18 and 29 years old in good health and CMV-seropositive. The V gene is TRBV5-1, the J gene TRBJ2-2; D call uncertain. Sequenced: PBMCs. CDR3 sequence: CASSLGSLNTGELFF. As DNA, the CDR3 is TGCGCCAGCAGCTTGGGGTCTCTAAACACCGGGGAGCTGTTTTTT.